This passage covers 5 T cell receptor beta chains from one sample sequenced in a study of CD8+ T cells in alopecia areata. RNA was extracted and reverse transcribed into cDNA as the sequencing template. This table comes from immunoSEQ multiplex PCR, and its TCRdb copy is limited to in-frame clones, with some not included. The sample has under 250,000 clones; 50% to 70% are singletons. Treatment noted: oral pan-JAK inhibitor, 5-10 mg twice daily. This material consisted of CD4+ T cells sorted from blood, taken at week 4, from a patient treated with tofacitinib. The receptors come from a human donor with alopecia areata.

This clone was seen a handful of times. This chain joins TRBV19 and TRBJ1-1; D is unclear. The CDR3 loop spans 15 amino acids. Looked up from germline, CDR1 is LNHDA and CDR2 is SQIVND (reference sequence). V was shortened by 3 bases and J by 1 base, with 12 bases between the two germline ends. The CDR3 loop reads CASSIGPGRNTEAFF. DNA for the CDR3: TGTGCCAGTAGTATTGGTCCAGGCAGGAACACTGAAGCTTTCTTT.

As to this clone: Distinct nucleotide sequences in the sample also encode this CDR3. The V call is TRBV4-3, the J call TRBJ1-4, with D possibly matching TRBD1 (6 bases). The CDR3 spans 14 residues. The germline V gene encodes CDR1 LGHNA and CDR2 YSLEER. Trimming removed 1 base from V and 5 bases from J, with 8 bases in between. The CDR3 protein is CASSQGQGNEKLFF. Written as DNA, the CDR3 is TGCGCCAGCAGCCAAGGGCAGGGGAATGAAAAACTGTTTTTT.

The chain is built from TRBV4-3 and TRBJ1-2; 8 bases are shared with TRBD1. CDR3 length: 15 amino acids. Germline CDR1 and CDR2: LGHNA and YSLEER. J lost 1 base, V lost 1 base, and 2 bases had no gene match. In DNA, the CDR3 is TGCGCCAGCAGCCAAGCCAGGGGGCTTAACTATGGCTACACCTTC. Encoded protein: CASSQARGLNYGYTF.

A few counts support this clone. This chain joins TRBV29-1 and TRBJ2-7; 12 bases line up with TRBD1. The ends lost 4 bases at V and 4 bases at J; junction bases unmatched: 5. The CDR3 runs 14 residues. Germline-derived CDR1 and CDR2 are SQVTM and ANQGSEA. In DNA form, the CDR3 reads TGCAGCGTTGTCCCGGGACAGGGGGCTTACGAGCAGTACTTC. Residues: CSVVPGQGAYEQYF.

The chain is built from TRBV2 and TRBJ2-7; D call uncertain. This CDR3 region has 13 residues. Deletions cut 0 bases from V and 4 bases from J, with 7 bases between. Germline V CDR1 and CDR2: SNHLY, FYNNEI. CDR3 in amino acids: CASSEARSYEQYF. In DNA, the CDR3 is TGTGCCAGCAGTGAAGCGAGATCTTACGAGCAGTACTTC.